This is a list of T cell receptor beta chains from one sample in a study of shared clonotypes between healthy human individuals. Using immunoSEQ multiplex PCR, the repertoire was profiled, and TCRdb retains in-frame clones only, with some absent. The table lists approximately 2,300,000 clones, roughly 90% of them singletons. Sequenced input: naive CD4+ T cells from PBMCs. The receptors come from a man aged 18 to 29 in good health. Some clones in this sample may be carry-over from other donors' samples. Each CDR3 is given with its conserved first and last residue. The D gene is left open where the match is weak. A clone size is listed for some rows: how often the clone was seen (once, few, many), or a class if it is expanded.

len: 17
j_gene: TRBJ2-2
abundance: NA
d_gene: NA
v_gene: TRBV21-1
CDR3nt: TGTGCCAGCAGCCTAGACAGTCCTCTGAAGAACACCGGGGAGCTGTTTTTT
CDR3aa: CASSLDSPLKNTGELFF

len: 13
j_gene: TRBJ1-2
abundance: NA
d_gene: NA
v_gene: TRBV10-3
CDR3nt: TGTGCCATCAGTGACCGGGGGGACTATGGCTACACCTTC
CDR3aa: CAISDRGDYGYTF

len: 16
j_gene: TRBJ2-7
abundance: NA
d_gene: TRBD1
v_gene: TRBV6-5
CDR3nt: TGTGCCAGCAGTTTCGACGCCCCGGGACAGGGTCACGAGCAGTACTTC
CDR3aa: CASSFDAPGQGHEQYF

len: 14
j_gene: TRBJ1-2
abundance: NA
d_gene: TRBD1
v_gene: TRBV7-9
CDR3nt: TGTGCCAGCAGCCTGGACAGGGCGGAAGGTGGCTACACCTTC
CDR3aa: CASSLDRAEGGYTF

len: 15
j_gene: TRBJ2-5
abundance: NA
d_gene: TRBD2
v_gene: TRBV4-1
CDR3nt: TGCGCCAGCAGAAAGGGACTAGCGGTTCGGGAGACCCAGTACTTC
CDR3aa: CASRKGLAVRETQYF

len: 13
j_gene: TRBJ1-5
abundance: NA
d_gene: NA
v_gene: TRBV28
CDR3nt: TGTGCCAGCAGGTGGACAGTCAATCAGCCCCAGCATTTT
CDR3aa: CASRWTVNQPQHF

len: 16
j_gene: TRBJ2-1
abundance: NA
d_gene: NA
v_gene: TRBV18
CDR3nt: TGTGCCAGCTCACCTGACGGGATCCACTCCTACAATGAGCAGTTCTTC
CDR3aa: CASSPDGIHSYNEQFF

len: 14
j_gene: TRBJ2-1
abundance: NA
d_gene: NA
v_gene: TRBV28
CDR3nt: TGTGCCAGCAGTTCGGAAAGCTCCTACAATGAGCAGTTCTTC
CDR3aa: CASSSESSYNEQFF

len: 17
j_gene: TRBJ2-5
abundance: NA
d_gene: TRBD2
v_gene: TRBV10-1
CDR3nt: TGCGCCAGCAGTCGAGGGGCTAGCGGGGCGTACCAAGAGACCCAGTACTTC
CDR3aa: CASSRGASGAYQETQYF

len: 15
j_gene: TRBJ1-5
abundance: NA
d_gene: NA
v_gene: TRBV19
CDR3nt: TGTGCCAGTAGTGCAACCCACAGGGCCCGTCAGCCCCAGCATTTT
CDR3aa: CASSATHRARQPQHF

len: 13
j_gene: TRBJ1-1
abundance: NA
d_gene: TRBD1
v_gene: TRBV5-4
CDR3nt: TGTGCCAGCAGCTTACAGGGGGCGGTTGAAGCTTTCTTT
CDR3aa: CASSLQGAVEAFF

len: 14
j_gene: TRBJ2-3
abundance: NA
d_gene: NA
v_gene: TRBV5-1
CDR3nt: TGCGCCAGCAGCTTGGGACTGCCCAGGGATACGCAGTATTTT
CDR3aa: CASSLGLPRDTQYF

len: 8
j_gene: TRBJ2-2
abundance: NA
d_gene: NA
v_gene: TRBV5-1
CDR3nt: TGCGCCACGGTTAAGCTGTTTTTT
CDR3aa: CATVKLFF

len: 14
j_gene: TRBJ1-1
abundance: NA
d_gene: TRBD1
v_gene: TRBV2
CDR3nt: TGTGCCAGCAGCGGACAGGGGAGGGGCACTGAAGCTTTCTTT
CDR3aa: CASSGQGRGTEAFF

len: 14
j_gene: TRBJ2-3
abundance: NA
d_gene: NA
v_gene: TRBV5-1
CDR3nt: TGCGCCAGCAGCTTGGCCAACCCAACAGATACGCAGTATTTT
CDR3aa: CASSLANPTDTQYF

len: 15
j_gene: TRBJ2-1
abundance: few
d_gene: TRBD2
v_gene: TRBV2
CDR3nt: TGTGCCAGCAGTGCGACTAGCGGGGCCTACAATGAGCAGTTCTTC
CDR3aa: CASSATSGAYNEQFF

len: 16
j_gene: TRBJ2-7
abundance: NA
d_gene: TRBD2
v_gene: TRBV6-6
CDR3nt: TGTGCCAGCAGTTACTCCATAGCTAGCGGACACTACGAGCAGTACTTC
CDR3aa: CASSYSIASGHYEQYF

len: 17
j_gene: TRBJ2-1
abundance: NA
d_gene: TRBD2
v_gene: TRBV4-2
CDR3nt: TGTGCCAGCAGCCCGAGAGCGGGAGCCCTCCTTTACAATGAGCAGTTCTTC
CDR3aa: CASSPRAGALLYNEQFF

len: 15
j_gene: TRBJ1-1
abundance: NA
d_gene: TRBD1
v_gene: TRBV6-5
CDR3nt: TGTGCCAGCAGTCTACATGCACAGGGGGCGCGTGAAGCTTTCTTT
CDR3aa: CASSLHAQGAREAFF

len: 19
j_gene: TRBJ2-1
abundance: NA
d_gene: TRBD2
v_gene: TRBV28
CDR3nt: TGTGCCAGCAGTTTTTTTGCTAGCGGGAGTTCCGTTTCCCTCAATGAGCAGTTCTTC
CDR3aa: CASSFFASGSSVSLNEQFF

len: 13
j_gene: TRBJ2-1
abundance: NA
d_gene: NA
v_gene: TRBV6-6
CDR3nt: TGTGCCAGCAGTAGGACGTTTTCCAATGAGCAGTTCTTC
CDR3aa: CASSRTFSNEQFF

len: 14
j_gene: TRBJ1-1
abundance: NA
d_gene: NA
v_gene: TRBV11-1
CDR3nt: TGTGCCAGCAGCTTAAATTTAGGGGACACTGAAGCTTTCTTT
CDR3aa: CASSLNLGDTEAFF

len: 15
j_gene: TRBJ2-7
abundance: NA
d_gene: NA
v_gene: TRBV27
CDR3nt: TGTGCCAGCAGTTGGGGAGCGGGTGCCTCCTACGAGCAGTACTTC
CDR3aa: CASSWGAGASYEQYF

len: 11
j_gene: TRBJ1-3
abundance: NA
d_gene: NA
v_gene: TRBV20-1
CDR3nt: TGCAGTGCGGATGTTGAGGACACCATATATTTT
CDR3aa: CSADVEDTIYF

len: 14
j_gene: TRBJ1-5
abundance: NA
d_gene: TRBD1
v_gene: TRBV6-1
CDR3nt: TGTGCCAGCAGTGATGGACAGGGCAATCAGCCCCAGCATTTT
CDR3aa: CASSDGQGNQPQHF

len: 13
j_gene: TRBJ1-2
abundance: NA
d_gene: NA
v_gene: TRBV6-5
CDR3nt: TGTGCCAGCAGTGATCCCCCGGGCTATGGCTACACCTTC
CDR3aa: CASSDPPGYGYTF

len: 17
j_gene: TRBJ1-3
abundance: NA
d_gene: NA
v_gene: TRBV7-8
CDR3nt: TGTGCCAGCAGCTTAACTCTCGGCACCTCACCTGGAAACACCATATATTTT
CDR3aa: CASSLTLGTSPGNTIYF

len: 13
j_gene: TRBJ2-5
abundance: NA
d_gene: NA
v_gene: TRBV7-2
CDR3nt: TGTGCCAGCAGCTCGGGCCTCCAAGAGACCCAGTACTTC
CDR3aa: CASSSGLQETQYF

len: 13
j_gene: TRBJ1-2
abundance: once
d_gene: NA
v_gene: TRBV15
CDR3nt: TGTGCCACCAGCAGAGACGGAACCTATGGCTACACCTTC
CDR3aa: CATSRDGTYGYTF

len: 15
j_gene: TRBJ2-3
abundance: NA
d_gene: NA
v_gene: TRBV27
CDR3nt: TGTGCCAGCAGTTCCCGGGTTCCCGGGGAGGATACGCAGTATTTT
CDR3aa: CASSSRVPGEDTQYF

len: 15
j_gene: TRBJ1-5
abundance: NA
d_gene: NA
v_gene: TRBV30
CDR3nt: TGTGCCTGGGATCGGGCAGGGGCCTTGAATCAGCCCCAGCATTTT
CDR3aa: CAWDRAGALNQPQHF

len: 12
j_gene: TRBJ1-1
abundance: few
d_gene: NA
v_gene: TRBV28
CDR3nt: TGTGCCAGCAGCGAAACGGGGACTGAAGCTTTCTTT
CDR3aa: CASSETGTEAFF

len: 14
j_gene: TRBJ2-2
abundance: NA
d_gene: NA
v_gene: TRBV10-2
CDR3nt: TGCGCCAGCAGTGATAGAGGGAGCACCGGGGAGCTGTTTTTT
CDR3aa: CASSDRGSTGELFF

len: 15
j_gene: TRBJ2-7
abundance: once
d_gene: NA
v_gene: TRBV14
CDR3nt: TGTGCCAGCAGCCGCGGGCAGCTGAGCTCCTACGAGCAGTACTTC
CDR3aa: CASSRGQLSSYEQYF

len: 12
j_gene: TRBJ1-1
abundance: few
d_gene: NA
v_gene: TRBV7-6
CDR3nt: TGTGCCAGCAGGGAGGGATGGACTGAAGCTTTCTTT
CDR3aa: CASREGWTEAFF